This TCR beta chain stems from a study of beta chain features in type 1 diabetes. Whole-study results and caveats: PCR might favor shorter templates, equally in patients and controls. HLA effects on TCRB rearrangement stayed unresolved here. Researchers report that Type 1 diabetes patients had moderately but significantly shorter TCRB CDR3s across all four CD4+ subsets.

CDR1 and CDR2 from the germline V gene are SEHNR and FQNEAQ (reference sequence). CDR3 length: 13 amino acids. V dropped 2 bases and J dropped 7 bases, with 9 bases sitting between them. The authors reverse transcribed all of the isolated RNA, so sequencing captured expressed TCRB transcripts. Here immunoSEQ multiplex PCR was the method, and the copy in TCRdb shows in-frame clones only, minus some. Among about 740,000 clones, 13% were seen once, and the ten largest hold about 0.02%. Concerning this clone itself: Its antigen is unknown.

CD45RO/CCR7/CD25/CD127/CD95/CD27 staining was used to isolate CD4+ naive, central memory, regulatory and stem cell-like memory cells by sorting. Purity above 95% was achieved in all sorted populations. The sample consisted of naive CD4+ T cells from blood. The chain couples TRBV7-9 to TRBJ1-5; D is uncertain. This receptor was obtained from a man aged 18 to 30 with type 1 diabetes. The CDR3 spells CASSLRAGQPQHF. In DNA form, the CDR3 reads TGTGCCAGCAGCTTAAGGGCTGGGCAGCCCCAGCATTTT.